The 17 T cell receptor beta chains below come from one sample, sequenced in a study of cytomegalovirus exposure and HLA in healthy donors. The assay was immunoSEQ multiplex PCR, and TCRdb's table has in-frame clones only and misses some. The sample has tens of thousands of clones; less than 90% are singletons. The sample consisted of PBMCs. The receptors originated from a woman younger than 35 in good health and CMV-seropositive.

This chain joins TRBV2 and TRBJ2-7; 9 nucleotides match TRBD1. The CDR3 runs to 14 residues. In germline, CDR1 is SNHLY, CDR2 FYNNEI. Trimming took 6 bases from V and 7 from J; bases not matched to a gene: 10. The CDR3 here is CASRTGQGRLEQYF. In DNA form, the CDR3 reads TGTGCCAGCAGAACGGGACAGGGCAGGTTGGAGCAGTACTTC.

J is TRBJ1-2 and V is TRBV30; the match to TRBD1 covers 7 bases. Germline CDR1 is GTSNPN and CDR2 is SVGIG (reference sequence). The CDR3 covers 15 residues. V dropped 2 bases and J dropped 0; count of bases not matched to a gene: 6. CDR3: CAWSWDSRPNYGYTF. The CDR3 nucleotides read TGTGCCTGGAGTTGGGACAGCCGCCCTAACTATGGCTACACCTTC.

This clone was picked up one time. The J gene is TRBJ2-2, the V gene TRBV4-2, with a tentative D call TRBD2 (5 bases). The CDR3 totals 16 residues. Germline CDR1 reads LGHNA; CDR2 reads YNFKEQ. The ends were cut back, 1 base at V and 5 bases at J, with 14 bases in the middle. As DNA, the CDR3 is TGTGCCAGCAGCCAAGGAAAGAGTTCGGGAACCGGGGAGCTGTTTTTT. Amino acid sequence: CASSQGKSSGTGELFF.

The J gene is TRBJ1-1, the V gene TRBV29-1, with TRBD1 as a possible D gene (5 bases). V lost 1 base to trimming and J lost 3 bases, with 12 bases between them. CDR1 is SQVTM, CDR2 ANQGSEA, per germline. The CDR3 spans 14 residues. CDR3 coding DNA: TGCAGCGTTGAAGGGGGGGTGGTTGACACTGAAGCTTTCTTT. Translation: CSVEGGVVDTEAFF. Based on the CDR3 plus reference TRBV29-1 and TRBJ1-1, the full variable domain is SAVISQKPSRDICQRGTSLTIQCQVDSQVTMMFWYRQQPGQSLTLIATANQGSEATYESGFVIDKFPISRPNLTFSTLTVSNMSPEDSSIYLCSVEGGVVDTEAFFGQGTRLTVV.

This clone was seen a few times. The V call is TRBV19, the J call TRBJ1-2, with 7 bases identical to TRBD1. With V trimmed by 7 bases and J by 7 bases, 9 bases remained unmatched. The CDR3 is 13 amino acids. From germline, CDR1 is LNHDA and CDR2 SQIVND (reference sequence). CDR3 in amino acids: CASTDRSNSGYTF. CDR3 DNA: TGTGCCAGTACGGACAGGTCGAACAGTGGCTACACCTTC. Drawing the rest from reference TRBV19 and TRBJ1-2, the complete variable domain is DGGITQSPKYLFRKEGQNVTLSCEQNLNHDAMYWYRQDPGQGLRLIYYSQIVNDFQKGDIAEGYSVSREKKESFPLTVTSAQKNPTAFYLCASTDRSNSGYTFGSGTRLTVV.

This chain links TRBV4-1 with TRBJ1-1; 10 bases align to TRBD1. CDR1 and CDR2 from the germline V gene are MGHRA and YSYEKL. The trim removed 1 base at V and 5 bases at J, leaving 4 bases unmatched. The CDR3 runs 15 residues. CDR3 sequence reads: CASSQVSGQGTEAFF. CDR3 DNA sequence: TGCGCCAGCAGCCAAGTCTCGGGACAGGGGACTGAAGCTTTCTTT.

The table lists this clone with a count of one. This sequence joins TRBV28 and TRBJ1-4; 8 nucleotides agree with TRBD1. From germline, CDR1 is MDHEN and CDR2 SYDVKM. The CDR3 length is 13 residues. Losses at the gene ends were 8 bases for V and 7 bases for J; bases not matched to a gene: 6. DNA for the CDR3: TGTGCCAGCGGAGCAGGGGGCCGTGAAAAACTGTTTTTT. This gives the protein CASGAGGREKLFF.

This chain connects TRBV19 to TRBJ2-7, with 8 bases fitting TRBD2. The CDR3 has 13 residues. CDR1 and CDR2 from the germline V gene are LNHDA and SQIVND (reference sequence). Trimming took 3 bases from V and 5 from J; bases not matched to a gene: 3. The CDR3 protein is CASSIGGEHEQYF. The CDR3 DNA is TGTGCCAGTAGTATCGGGGGGGAACACGAGCAGTACTTC.

This clone was seen more than once but under ten times. The chain is built from TRBV28 and TRBJ2-7, with a weak D call TRBD1 (6 bases). In germline, CDR1 is MDHEN, CDR2 SYDVKM. The CDR3 has 12 amino acids. V lost 7 bases to trimming and J lost 3 bases, with 10 bases between them. The CDR3 DNA sequence: TGTGCCAGCATTACAGGGAACTACGAGCAGTACTTC. Translating gives CASITGNYEQYF.

The rearrangement joins TRBV18 to TRBJ2-3; 8 bases agree with TRBD1. Losses at the gene ends were 4 bases for V and 4 bases for J; bases not matched to a gene: 7. The CDR3 length is 15 residues. Germline V lookup: CDR1 KGHSH, CDR2 LQKENI. The CDR3 protein is CASSQGTGTADTQYF. As DNA, the CDR3 is TGTGCCAGCTCACAGGGGACAGGTACCGCAGATACGCAGTATTTT.

V usage is TRBV18 and J usage is TRBJ1-2; 7 bases are shared with TRBD1. Losses at the gene ends were 3 bases for V and 8 bases for J; bases not matched to a gene: 6. Germline V CDR1 and CDR2: KGHSH, LQKENI. CDR3 size: 13 residues. This CDR3 reads CASSPGQHGGYTF. The CDR3 bases are TGTGCCAGCTCACCGGGACAGCATGGGGGCTACACCTTC.

The rearrangement links TRBV28 to TRBJ2-1, with D perhaps matching TRBD2 (6 bases). V lost 4 bases, J lost 7 bases, and 20 bases lay in between. Germline values: CDR1 MDHEN, CDR2 SYDVKM. CDR3 length: 16 residues. As DNA, the CDR3 is TGTGCCAGCAGTTCACCCGGGACTCGTGGGAGTAATGAGCAGTTCTTC. This sequence encodes CASSSPGTRGSNEQFF.

V and J are TRBV6-6 and TRBJ2-5, with D hard to call. Germline CDR1 reads MNHNY; CDR2 reads SVGAGI (reference sequence). V was clipped by 2 bases and J by 5 bases, with 15 bases between them. The CDR3 has 15 residues. CDR3 in amino acids: CASSYEAYGRETQYF. Here the CDR3 DNA reads TGTGCCAGCAGTTACGAGGCCTATGGCCGGGAGACCCAGTACTTC.

The chain employs TRBV7-2 and TRBJ1-2, with unresolved D. The germline CDR1 and CDR2 sequences are SGHTA and FQGNSA. Trimming removed 2 bases from V and 2 bases from J, with 9 bases in between. The CDR3 contains 14 residues. CDR3 residues: CASSLSDLNYGYTF. The CDR3 DNA sequence: TGTGCCAGCAGCTTAAGCGATTTGAACTATGGCTACACCTTC.

This rearrangement joins TRBV6-5 to TRBJ2-7, with 9 nucleotides matching TRBD1. The CDR3 covers 14 residues. The V gene end was trimmed by 2 bases and the J gene end by 5 bases; junction bases not matched to a gene: 4. Germline V CDR1 and CDR2: MNHEY, SVGAGI. The chain's CDR3 is CASSYDRGNHEQYF. The CDR3 DNA reads as TGTGCCAGCAGTTACGACAGGGGGAACCACGAGCAGTACTTC.

This sequence joins TRBV30 and TRBJ2-5; D may be TRBD1 (5 bases). This CDR3 is built from 13 residues. V was shortened by 5 bases and J by 2 bases, with 12 bases between the two germline ends. The V gene's germline CDR1 is GTSNPN and CDR2 SVGIG (reference sequence). The CDR3 DNA is TGTGCCTGGGAAGTTCAGGGTCAAGAGACCCAGTACTTC. It encodes CAWEVQGQETQYF. The variable domain in full, with the rest retrieved from reference TRBV30 and TRBJ2-5, is SQTIHQWPATLVQPVGSPLSLECTVEGTSNPNLYWYRQAAGRGLQLLFYSVGIGQISSEVPQNLSASRPQDRQFILSSKKLLLSDSGFYLCAWEVQGQETQYFGPGTRLLVL.

This chain connects TRBV30 to TRBJ2-3, with TRBD2 matching over 7 bases. Per germline, CDR1 GTSNPN and CDR2 SVGIG (reference sequence). V trimming: 3 bases; J trimming: 0 bases; junction bases outside the gene matches: 9. The CDR3 sequence is 16 residues long. CDR3 sequence reads: CAWRDGEGASTDTQYF. The CDR3 nucleotides are TGTGCCTGGAGGGACGGGGAGGGCGCTAGCACAGATACGCAGTATTTT.